This T cell receptor (beta chain) comes out of a study of vaccination and CD4 T cells after COVID-19. Researchers used the Oncomine TCR Beta short-read assay to sequence DNA from cultured CD4+ T cells. One entry per CDR3 protein results from TCRdb running MiXCR on the PCR reads. The sample lists 15,000 to 20,000 distinct CDR3 sequences, almost 60% seen once, with approximately 10% in the top ten. Indicated treatment: roughly nine-day PBMC culture with coronavirus spike peptide pools or control peptides (ViraFEST assay). ViraFEST sequenced TCRs after peptide-pool expansion of antigen-specific T cells. This clonotype was observed once. Its antigen is not known. CDR1 and CDR2 (germline): SQVTM, ANQGSEA. V lost 6 bases to trimming and J lost 2 bases, with 13 bases between them. This CDR3 comprises 13 residues.

The sequence was obtained from a human donor who had recovered from COVID-19. Material for sequencing was CD4+ T cells from blood, cultured in vitro. V gene TRBV29-1 combines with J gene TRBJ1-1; TRBD1 might be the D (6 bases). CDR3 protein: CSVAAGTNTEAFF. In DNA, the CDR3 is TGCAGCGTGGCCGCCGGGACAAACACTGAAGCTTTCTTT.